This T cell receptor beta chain was retrieved from a study of blood T cell repertoires in COVID-19. Overall study context: Spain, Italy and the United States supplied samples that represented acute and convalescent COVID-19. PBMCs, B-cell-depleted T cells, or T cells provided the cDNA or gDNA that made up the material.

Original data processing: Reference gene primer amplification yielded estimated nucleated cell counts. Sequencing was performed with immunoSEQ multiplex PCR; in TCRdb, only in-frame clones are kept and a portion is missing. The V and J calls and clone size are taken from that table; D and trimming were inferred from the DNA. The sample records hundreds of thousands of clones, over 80% being singletons. CDR1 SGHTA and CDR2 FQGNSA come from the germline V gene. Trimming took 1 base from V and 3 from J, leaving 9 bases between them. The CDR3 runs 14 residues. The origin of this receptor is a woman in her thirties or forties who had recovered from COVID-19. The V call is TRBV7-2, the J call TRBJ1-2, with D possibly matching TRBD1 (6 bases). Material for sequencing was peripheral blood. The CDR3 nucleotides read TGTGCCAGCAGCTTAGTTGCAGGGGACTATGGCTACACCTTC. This translates into CASSLVAGDYGYTF.